The source of this T cell receptor beta chain is a study of T cell responses to AZD1222 COVID-19 vaccine (dated by TCRdb to the early 2020s). Background on the whole study: Because spike-specific TCR depth and breadth did not differ between the two schedules, AZD1222 recipients who got a second dose at roughly 4 weeks were pooled with those who got a second dose at roughly 12 weeks. TCR sequencing covered more than 230 trial participants: about 210 given two doses of AZD1222 and about 26 given two doses of MenACWY control vaccine. Trial participants were enrolled by age into subgroups of 18-55, 56-69 and 70-plus years, and roughly 150, 30 and 60 TCR-sequenced participants, respectively, were included in these subgroups. General study outcomes and caveats: In the small 56-69-year group, the increase in depth fell short of significance, most likely because of low power. CD4 TCRs associated with the vaccine covered the entire spike protein, and the dominant responses were in regions 160-218 and 743-854. No day 14 peak-response samples were available, so repertoires were characterized only after the peak T cell response. Only five to seven AZD1222 recipients were SARS-CoV-2 seropositive at baseline, limiting conclusions about previously exposed vaccinees. Reportedly, close to half of the unique spike-specific TCRs recognized epitopes lying outside the regions that are mutated in the B.1.351 and B.1.1.7 variants. Most participants were white British and females outnumbered males, and the authors suggested that clonal diversity may have been underestimated. After two AZD1222 doses, spike-specific TCR breadth and depth were significantly higher than at day 0 and than in MenACWY recipients.

Trimming leaves V shorter by 7 bases and J shorter by 0 bases, with the junction holding 7 bases beyond the gene matches. From the cysteine through the phenylalanine, the CDR3 covers 15 amino acids. Only the CDR3 portion is preserved as DNA: 45 bases, with reading frame beginning at the first base. The germline V gene (reference sequence) sets CDR1 to MNHEY and CDR2 to SMNVEV. The CDR3 regions of human TCRbeta chains were analyzed by immunosequencing. The authors' pipeline ran thus. Repertoire TCRs were checked for matches against a reference library of SARS-CoV-2-specific TCRs that had been generated using the MIRA antigen-specificity platform. Breadth was defined as the fraction of unique TCRs that were SARS-CoV-2-associated, and depth was defined as the fraction of total T cells that were SARS-CoV-2-associated. Using the MIRA data, each spike-specific TCR was mapped to the spike region that the TCR reacts to and placed in a CD4 or CD8 class. Log10-transformed breadth and depth values were compared by one-way ANOVA with Sidak's multiple comparisons tests. TCRdb carries this immuneACCESS record with in-frame sequences only. Its versions omit some clonotypes, under half of them owing to an unresolved V gene in the studies checked, with the rest unexplained. That table is the source of V, J and clone size, and D and trimming were worked out from the DNA. The sample has around 140,000 clones on record, roughly 92% of them singletons. The ten most abundant clones make up over 1.5% of the sample.

Sample time point, as interpreted from the label and publication: baseline before first vaccination. Vaccinee samples came from UK trials COV001 and COV002, including a single-blind randomized controlled phase 2/3 trial of AZD1222 (ChAdOx1 nCoV-19) in healthy adults. For TCRbeta chain sequencing, PBMC samples were collected from trial participants at day 0 and at day 28 after the second dose. To note about this clone: Its antigen remains undetermined. The input lacks base qualities; no much larger clone sits a single base away.

This sequence originates from an adult in good health. The chain was built from TRBV27 and TRBJ2-3, with TRBD2 matching 7 junction bases. The specimen comprised peripheral blood, sampled on day 0 of AZD1222 vaccination. The encoded CDR3 is CASKRRAGSTDTQYF. Read as DNA, the sequence is TGTGCCAGCAAACGCCGAGCGGGAAGCACAGATACGCAGTATTTT.